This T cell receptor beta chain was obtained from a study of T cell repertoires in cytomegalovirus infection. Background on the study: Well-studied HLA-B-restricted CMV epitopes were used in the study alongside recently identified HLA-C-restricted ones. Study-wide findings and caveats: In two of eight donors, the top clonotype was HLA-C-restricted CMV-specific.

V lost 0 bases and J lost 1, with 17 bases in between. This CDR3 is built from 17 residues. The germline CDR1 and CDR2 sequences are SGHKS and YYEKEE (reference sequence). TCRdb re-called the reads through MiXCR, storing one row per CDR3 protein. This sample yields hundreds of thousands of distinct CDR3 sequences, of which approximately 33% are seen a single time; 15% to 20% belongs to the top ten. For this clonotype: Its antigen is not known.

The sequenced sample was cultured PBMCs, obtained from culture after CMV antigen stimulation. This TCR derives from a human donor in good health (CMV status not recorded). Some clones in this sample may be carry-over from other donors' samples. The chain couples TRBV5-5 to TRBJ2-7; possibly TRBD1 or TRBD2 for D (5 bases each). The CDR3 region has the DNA TGTGCCAGCAGCTTGGTAGGCCTACGGGACGGGTCCTACGAGCAGTACTTC. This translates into CASSLVGLRDGSYEQYF. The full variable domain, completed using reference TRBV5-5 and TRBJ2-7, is DAGVTQSPTHLIKTRGQQVTLRCSPISGHKSVSWYQQVLGQGPQFIFQYYEKEERGRGNFPDRFSARQFPNYSSELNVNALLLGDSALYLCASSLVGLRDGSYEQYFGPGTRLTVT.